A single sample is the source of the 10 T cell receptor beta chains below, sequenced in a study of OX40 agonist ivuxolimab in advanced cancers. The assay was immunoSEQ multiplex PCR, and TCRdb's table has in-frame clones only and misses some. This table has tens of thousands of clones, roughly 80% appearing once. Specimen: CD4+ or CD8+ T cells sorted from blood, collected in a trial of the OX40 agonist ivuxolimab. Source of these receptors: an adult with an advanced solid tumor such as melanoma, head and neck, liver or kidney cancer.

The rearrangement joins TRBV27 to TRBJ1-1; D not resolved. This CDR3 has 13 residues. V gave up 6 bases and J gave up 4 bases, with 12 bases separating them. Germline CDR1 reads MNHEY; CDR2 reads SMNVEV (reference sequence). The CDR3 bases are TGTGCCAGCAGCCGCCGGGCGGGCACTGAAGCTTTCTTT. Translation: CASSRRAGTEAFF.

This clone has only a few counts. The gene calls are TRBV19 and TRBJ1-3; 7 positions agree with TRBD1. The CDR3 runs 13 residues. CDR1 and CDR2 from the germline V gene are LNHDA and SQIVND (reference sequence). The trim removed 10 bases at V and 4 bases at J, leaving 7 bases unmatched. This CDR3 reads CAIGQVGGNTIYF. CDR3 nucleotide sequence: TGTGCCATCGGACAGGTTGGCGGAAACACCATATATTTT.

The gene calls are TRBV5-1 and TRBJ2-3; D might be TRBD2 (6 bases). The CDR3 has 15 amino acids. The germline gives CDR1 SGHRS, CDR2 YFSETQ. V was pared by 1 base and J by 5 bases, with 14 bases between. Here the CDR3 reads CASSLFGGAGDTQYF. The CDR3 nucleotides are TGCGCCAGCAGCTTGTTTGGCGGGGCGGGAGATACGCAGTATTTT.

The V gene is TRBV28, the J gene TRBJ1-5, with D hard to call. The germline V and J ends were trimmed by 3 bases and 4 bases, with 16 bases remaining between them. This CDR3 is 16 amino acids long. Germline V gives CDR1 MDHEN, CDR2 SYDVKM. The CDR3, as DNA: TGTGCCAGCAGTTTTCGGACTCGAATTGGGAATCAGCCCCAGCATTTT. It specifies CASSFRTRIGNQPQHF.

The J gene is TRBJ2-3, the V gene TRBV6-5; D is undetermined. The CDR3 covers 15 residues. Between the trimmed V and J ends, which lost 2 bases and 0 bases, there was a span of 9 bases. Per germline, CDR1 MNHEY and CDR2 SVGAGI. The CDR3 bases are TGTGCCAGCAGTTACCGAAGCAGTAGCACAGATACGCAGTATTTT. It codes for CASSYRSSSTDTQYF.

The chain employs TRBV20-1 and TRBJ2-5; no clear D gene. The tail of the sequence fits TRBJ2-7 better, so the J call may be wrong. The CDR3 contains 11 residues. Germline V gives CDR1 DFQATT, CDR2 SNEGSKA (reference sequence). For the CDR3, the DNA is TGCAGCACACGAGGTTCCTACGAGCAGTACTTC. This gives the protein CSTRGSYEQYF.

This clone is labeled as medium-sized (0.01 to 0.1%). This sequence joins TRBV5-1 and TRBJ1-5, with D hard to call. V was shortened by 0 bases and J by 1 base, with 8 bases between the two germline ends. In germline, CDR1 is SGHRS, CDR2 YFSETQ. The CDR3 consists of 15 residues. CDR3 bases: TGCGCCAGCAGCTTGGGGACTGGGAGCAATCAGCCCCAGCATTTT. Translated: CASSLGTGSNQPQHF.

This clone came up once. The chain uses TRBV6-5 and TRBJ1-1; tentative D call: TRBD1 (5 bases). From germline, CDR1 is MNHEY and CDR2 SVGAGI. Trimming stripped 4 bases from V and 1 base from J, with 10 bases between. The length of the CDR3 is 14 residues. CDR3 nucleotide sequence: TGTGCCAGCAGTTCCACGACAGCGAACACTGAAGCTTTCTTT. Its translation is CASSSTTANTEAFF.

The rearrangement links TRBV27 to TRBJ2-5, with D perhaps TRBD1 (6 bases). V lost 4 bases and J lost 4, with 10 bases in between. CDR1 is MNHEY, CDR2 SMNVEV, per germline (reference sequence). The CDR3 spans 13 residues. The CDR3 loop is CASSSGEGETQYF. The CDR3 DNA is TGTGCCAGCAGTTCAGGGGAAGGAGAGACCCAGTACTTC.

The chain recombines TRBV6-1 with TRBJ2-7; perhaps TRBD1 as D (5 bases). V lost 2 bases, J lost 3 bases, and 17 bases lay in between. This CDR3 comprises 16 residues. Looked up from germline, CDR1 is MNHNS and CDR2 is SASEGT. CDR3: CASSEQVGWGHYEQYF. CDR3 coding DNA: TGTGCCAGCAGTGAACAAGTAGGGTGGGGCCACTACGAGCAGTACTTC.